This T cell receptor beta chain was identified during a study of Graves' ophthalmopathy and Graves' hyperthyroidism. This CDR3 spans 14 amino acids. CDR1 is SGHAT, CDR2 FQNNGV, per germline. V lost 0 bases, J lost 3 bases, and 9 bases lay in between. RNA transcripts served as template for amplifying TCR beta CDR3 sequences. RT-PCR was first run with HTBI primers, then multiplex PCR in a second round. TCRdb passed the multiplex PCR reads through MiXCR, listing each CDR3 protein once. The sample contains roughly 420,000 distinct CDR3 sequences, roughly 21% of which appear only once. This clonotype has at least ten counts.

Sequenced material: peripheral blood. V usage is TRBV11-2 and J usage is TRBJ2-7, with a possible D match to TRBD2 (5 bases). This receptor was obtained from a woman in her late teens or twenties with stable Graves' hyperthyroidism. Here the CDR3 reads CASSLDRGNYEQYF. The CDR3 DNA reads TGTGCCAGCAGCTTAGATCGGGGAAACTACGAGCAGTACTTC.